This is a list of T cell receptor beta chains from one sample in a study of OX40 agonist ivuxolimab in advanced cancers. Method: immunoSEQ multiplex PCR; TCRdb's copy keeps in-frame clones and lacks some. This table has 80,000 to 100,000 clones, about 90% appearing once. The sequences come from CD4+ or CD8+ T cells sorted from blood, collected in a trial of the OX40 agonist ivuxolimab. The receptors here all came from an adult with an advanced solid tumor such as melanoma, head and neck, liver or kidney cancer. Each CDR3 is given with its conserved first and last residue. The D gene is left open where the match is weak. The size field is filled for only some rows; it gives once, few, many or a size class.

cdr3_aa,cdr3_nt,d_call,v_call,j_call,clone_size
CASTAGFDTEAFF,TGCGCCAGCACGGCAGGGTTCGACACTGAAGCTTTCTTT,NA,TRBV5-1,TRBJ1-1,NA
CASSLSSPGYNEQFF,TGTGCCAGCAGTTTATCATCCCCAGGCTACAATGAGCAGTTCTTC,NA,TRBV27,TRBJ2-1,NA
CASKPLGQGAKNIQYF,TGCGCCAGCAAACCTCTGGGACAGGGGGCCAAAAACATTCAGTACTTC,TRBD1,TRBV4-1,TRBJ2-4,once
CASSPGTGVWKYF,TGTGCCAGCAGTCCCGGGACAGGGGTGTGGAAGTACTTC,TRBD1,TRBV5-6,TRBJ2-7,NA
CASSRPLHTGSDTQYF,TGTGCCAGCAGCCGACCCCTACACACGGGCTCAGATACGCAGTATTTT,NA,TRBV7-2,TRBJ2-3,NA
CASSQGTLSSGNTIYF,TGCGCCAGCAGCCAAGGAACCTTAAGCTCTGGAAACACCATATATTTT,NA,TRBV4-3,TRBJ1-3,NA
CASSTTATDGYTF,TGTGCCAGCAGCACGACAGCCACTGATGGCTACACCTTC,NA,TRBV7-9,TRBJ1-2,NA
CASQGANYGYTF,TGTGCCAGCCAGGGGGCGAACTATGGCTACACCTTC,TRBD1,TRBV28,TRBJ1-2,NA
CASSHGTSANYGYTF,TGCGCCAGCAGCCACGGGACAAGCGCTAACTATGGCTACACCTTC,NA,TRBV4-1,TRBJ1-2,NA
CASSRTGRDTEAFF,TGTGCCAGCAGTCGGACAGGGAGGGACACTGAAGCTTTCTTT,TRBD1,TRBV6-5,TRBJ1-1,NA
CASSLSENTEAFF,TGTGCCAGCAGCTTATCAGAGAACACTGAAGCTTTCTTT,NA,TRBV7-7,TRBJ1-1,NA
CAWKRVGNEQFF,TGTGCCTGGAAAAGGGTAGGGAATGAGCAGTTCTTC,NA,TRBV30,TRBJ2-1,NA
CASSQESRVYGYTF,TGCGCCAGCAGCCAAGAATCCAGAGTCTATGGCTACACCTTC,NA,TRBV4-1,TRBJ1-2,NA
CASSTWAGEETQYF,TGTGCCAGCAGCACTTGGGCGGGGGAAGAGACCCAGTACTTC,TRBD2,TRBV7-2,TRBJ2-5,NA
CASTNLGVTEAFF,TGTGCCAGCACCAACCTGGGGGTCACTGAAGCTTTCTTT,NA,TRBV5-4,TRBJ1-1,NA
CAIGDGEQYF,TGTGCCATCGGGGACGGCGAGCAGTACTTC,NA,TRBV21-1,TRBJ2-7,NA
CASSRSYEQYF,TGCGCCAGCAGCCGATCCTACGAGCAGTACTTC,NA,TRBV5-1,TRBJ2-7,NA
CASSLFGGSTEAFF,TGCGCCAGCAGCTTGTTCGGGGGTAGCACTGAAGCTTTCTTT,NA,TRBV5-1,TRBJ1-1,NA
CSVTGGGETQYF,TGCAGCGTGACAGGGGGTGGGGAGACCCAGTACTTC,TRBD1,TRBV29-1,TRBJ2-5,NA
CAAGPYEQYF,TGTGCCGCGGGTCCCTACGAGCAGTACTTC,NA,TRBV6-1,TRBJ2-7,NA
CASRFVGGYTGELFF,TGTGCCAGCAGATTTGTGGGGGGCTACACCGGGGAGCTGTTTTTT,NA,TRBV7-2,TRBJ2-2,NA
CASSLPSIGLKPNYGYTF,TGTGCCAGCAGCTTACCGAGTATAGGGCTCAAACCTAACTATGGCTACACCTTC,NA,TRBV7-9,TRBJ1-2,NA
CASSSRGQAFYGYIF,TGTGCCAGCAGCTCCAGGGGACAGGCCTTCTATGGCTACATCTTC,TRBD1,TRBV7-2,TRBJ1-2,NA
CASSLGLAGYNEQFF,TGTGCCAGCAGCTTAGGACTAGCGGGATACAATGAGCAGTTCTTC,TRBD2,TRBV5-4,TRBJ2-1,NA
CAWRTGGTGELFF,TGTGCCTGGAGGACAGGGGGTACCGGGGAGCTGTTTTTT,TRBD1,TRBV30,TRBJ2-2,NA
CASSSGGTEAFF,TGTGCCAGCAGCTCAGGGGGCACTGAAGCTTTCTTT,TRBD1,TRBV28,TRBJ1-1,NA
CASRATGPGPTF,TGTGCCAGCAGGGCGACAGGCCCTGGCCCCACTTTT,NA,TRBV6-1,TRBJ1-6,NA
CASSRQGGFGETQYF,TGTGCCAGCAGCCGCCAGGGGGGGTTTGGAGAGACCCAGTACTTC,NA,TRBV7-9,TRBJ2-5,NA
CASSLAQRGPYEQYF,TGTGCCAGCAGCTTAGCCCAGCGGGGGCCCTACGAGCAGTACTTC,TRBD2,TRBV7-2,TRBJ2-7,NA
CASSYSSRGAGNTIYF,TGTGCCAGCAGTTACTCCTCCAGGGGAGCTGGAAACACCATATATTTT,NA,TRBV6-5,TRBJ1-3,NA
CASSLGPGLGLQETQYF,TGTGCCAGCAGCTTAGGGCCGGGACTAGGTCTCCAAGAGACCCAGTACTTC,TRBD2,TRBV7-2,TRBJ2-5,few
CASSFGGKNEKLFF,TGTGCCAGCAGCTTCGGGGGGAAAAACGAAAAACTGTTTTTT,NA,TRBV13,TRBJ1-4,NA
CASGQGPSTDTQYF,TGTGCCAGTGGACAGGGCCCTAGCACAGATACGCAGTATTTT,TRBD1,TRBV7-8,TRBJ2-3,NA
CASSQDRGTLYGYTF,TGCGCCAGCAGCCAAGATCGGGGCACCCTATATGGCTACACCTTC,NA,TRBV4-3,TRBJ1-2,NA
CASSQVGSGGLFGNEQFF,TGTGCCAGCAGCCAAGTGGGTAGCGGGGGCCTGTTCGGCAATGAGCAGTTCTTC,TRBD2,TRBV4-2,TRBJ2-1,NA
CSVGPALYEQYF,TGCAGCGTTGGACCAGCTCTCTACGAGCAGTACTTC,NA,TRBV29-1,TRBJ2-7,NA
CAITEGLAASDTQYF,TGTGCCATCACCGAGGGACTAGCGGCGTCAGATACGCAGTATTTT,TRBD2,TRBV10-3,TRBJ2-3,NA
CAWSRRSPEPQHF,TGTGCCTGGAGCCGGAGGAGTCCTGAGCCCCAGCATTTT,NA,TRBV30,TRBJ1-5,NA
CASRPPGQGKETQYF,TGTGCCAGCAGGCCTCCGGGACAGGGAAAAGAGACCCAGTACTTC,TRBD1,TRBV7-3,TRBJ2-5,NA
CASRRGDYSYEQYF,TGTGCCAGCAGAAGGGGGGACTACTCCTACGAGCAGTACTTC,NA,TRBV6-5,TRBJ2-7,NA
CASSRGGGNTEAFF,TGTGCCAGCAGCCGTGGAGGGGGCAATACTGAAGCTTTCTTT,TRBD1,TRBV6-5,TRBJ1-1,NA
CASSTDEYEKLFF,TGTGCCAGCAGTACGGACGAGTATGAAAAACTGTTTTTT,NA,TRBV7-9,TRBJ1-4,NA
CASSPGGSYFANTGELFF,TGTGCCAGCAGTCCGGGGGGCTCATATTTTGCGAACACCGGGGAGCTGTTTTTT,NA,TRBV9,TRBJ2-2,NA
CASDRVSGGGTQYF,TGTGCCAGCGACCGGGTTAGCGGGGGTGGTACCCAGTACTTC,TRBD2,TRBV28,TRBJ2-5,NA
CASSVQGYGYTF,TGCGCCAGCAGCGTACAGGGGTATGGCTACACCTTC,TRBD1,TRBV5-1,TRBJ1-2,NA
CASSLDGNQPQHF,TGCGCCAGCAGCTTGGATGGGAATCAGCCCCAGCATTTT,NA,TRBV5-1,TRBJ1-5,NA
CASSLEQANTEAFF,TGTGCCAGCAGCTTGGAACAGGCGAACACTGAAGCTTTCTTT,NA,TRBV5-4,TRBJ1-1,few
CASSPTGTANYGYTF,TGCGCCAGCAGCCCGACAGGCACAGCTAACTATGGCTACACCTTC,NA,TRBV5-1,TRBJ1-2,NA
CASTKGETQYF,TGTGCCAGCACCAAAGGAGAGACCCAGTACTTC,NA,TRBV6-6,TRBJ2-5,once
CASSPNLGSSYEQYF,TGTGCCAGCAGCCCAAACTTGGGTAGCTCCTACGAGCAGTACTTC,NA,TRBV7-9,TRBJ2-7,NA
CSVDRGSDEQFF,TGCAGCGTTGACCGGGGGAGCGATGAGCAGTTCTTC,NA,TRBV29-1,TRBJ2-1,NA
CASRPSGTGKDGYTF,TGTGCAAGTCGCCCCAGCGGGACAGGGAAAGATGGCTACACCTTC,NA,TRBV12-2,TRBJ1-2,NA
CASSLGSGFETDTQYF,TGTGCCAGCAGCTTGGGATCAGGGTTTGAGACAGATACGCAGTATTTT,NA,TRBV5-5,TRBJ2-3,NA
CASSHGTGKETQYF,TGTGCCAGCAGCCACGGGACAGGAAAAGAGACCCAGTACTTC,TRBD1,TRBV6-5,TRBJ2-5,NA
CAWRALRWPPLHF,TGTGCCTGGCGGGCCCTCAGGTGGCCACCCCTCCACTTT,NA,TRBV30,TRBJ1-6,once